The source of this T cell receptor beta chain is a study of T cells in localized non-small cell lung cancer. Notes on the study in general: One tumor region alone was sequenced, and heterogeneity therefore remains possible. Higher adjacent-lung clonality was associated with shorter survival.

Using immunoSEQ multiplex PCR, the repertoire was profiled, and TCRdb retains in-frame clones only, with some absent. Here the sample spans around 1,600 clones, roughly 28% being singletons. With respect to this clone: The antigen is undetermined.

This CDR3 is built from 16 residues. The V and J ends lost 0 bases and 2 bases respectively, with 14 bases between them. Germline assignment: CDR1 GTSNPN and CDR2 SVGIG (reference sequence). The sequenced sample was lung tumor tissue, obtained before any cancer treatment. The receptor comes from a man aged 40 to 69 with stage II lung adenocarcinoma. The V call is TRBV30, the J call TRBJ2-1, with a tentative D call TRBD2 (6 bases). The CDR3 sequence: CAWSVLGGTTYNEQFF. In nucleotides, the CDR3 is TGTGCCTGGAGTGTACTAGGCGGGACGACCTACAATGAGCAGTTCTTC.